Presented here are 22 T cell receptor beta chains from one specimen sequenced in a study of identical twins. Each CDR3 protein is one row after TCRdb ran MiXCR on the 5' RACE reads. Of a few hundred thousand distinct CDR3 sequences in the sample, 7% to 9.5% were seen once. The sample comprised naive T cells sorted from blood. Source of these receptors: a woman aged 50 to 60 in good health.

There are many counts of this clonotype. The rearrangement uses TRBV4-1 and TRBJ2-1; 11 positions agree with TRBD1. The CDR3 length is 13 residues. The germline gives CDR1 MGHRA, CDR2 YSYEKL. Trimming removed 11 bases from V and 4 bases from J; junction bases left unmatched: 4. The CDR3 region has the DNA TGCGCCGTTGGGACAGGGGGTTACAATGAGCAGTTCTTC. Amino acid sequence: CAVGTGGYNEQFF.

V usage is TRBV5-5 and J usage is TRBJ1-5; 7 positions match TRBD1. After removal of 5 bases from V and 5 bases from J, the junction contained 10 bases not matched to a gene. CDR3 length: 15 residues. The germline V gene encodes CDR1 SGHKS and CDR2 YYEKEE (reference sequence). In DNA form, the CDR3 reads TGTGCCAGCAGTATCGGGACAGACAATGATCAGCCCCAGCATTTT. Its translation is CASSIGTDNDQPQHF.

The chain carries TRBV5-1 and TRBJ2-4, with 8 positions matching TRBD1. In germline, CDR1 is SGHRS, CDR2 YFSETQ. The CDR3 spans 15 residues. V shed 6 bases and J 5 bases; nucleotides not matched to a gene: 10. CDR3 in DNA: TGCGCCAGCACCCCCAGGGGGCGGGGAGAAAACATTCAGTACTTC. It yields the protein CASTPRGRGENIQYF.

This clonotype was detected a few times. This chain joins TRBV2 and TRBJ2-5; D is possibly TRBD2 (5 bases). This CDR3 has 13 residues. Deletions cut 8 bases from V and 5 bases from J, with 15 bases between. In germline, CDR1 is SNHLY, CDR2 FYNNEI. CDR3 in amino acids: CASPSGVRETQYF. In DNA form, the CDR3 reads TGTGCCAGCCCCTCCGGGGTACGGGAGACCCAGTACTTC.

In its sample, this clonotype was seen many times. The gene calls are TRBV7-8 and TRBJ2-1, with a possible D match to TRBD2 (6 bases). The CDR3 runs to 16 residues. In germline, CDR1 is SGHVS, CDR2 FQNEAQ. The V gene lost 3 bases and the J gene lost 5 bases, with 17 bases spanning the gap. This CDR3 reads CASSFLYSGYHNEQFF. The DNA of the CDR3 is TGTGCCAGCAGCTTTCTCTACAGCGGGTACCACAATGAGCAGTTCTTC.

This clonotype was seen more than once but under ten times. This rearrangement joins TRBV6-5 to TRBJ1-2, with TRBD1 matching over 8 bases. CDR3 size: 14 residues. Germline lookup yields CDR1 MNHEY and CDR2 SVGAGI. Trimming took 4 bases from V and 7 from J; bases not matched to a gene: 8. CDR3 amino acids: CASSFLQGGSGYTF. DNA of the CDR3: TGTGCCAGCAGTTTCCTACAGGGGGGTTCTGGCTACACCTTC.

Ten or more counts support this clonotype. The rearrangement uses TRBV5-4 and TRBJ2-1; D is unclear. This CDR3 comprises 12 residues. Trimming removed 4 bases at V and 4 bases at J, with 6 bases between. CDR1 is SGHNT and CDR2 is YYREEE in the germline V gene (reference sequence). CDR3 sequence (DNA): TGTGCCAGCAGCGCCTTTTACAATGAGCAGTTCTTC. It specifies CASSAFYNEQFF.

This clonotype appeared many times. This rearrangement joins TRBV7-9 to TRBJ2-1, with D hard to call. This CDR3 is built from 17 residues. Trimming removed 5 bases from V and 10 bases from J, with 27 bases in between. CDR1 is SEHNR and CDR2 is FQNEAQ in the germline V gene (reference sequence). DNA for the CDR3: TGTGCCAGCAGCCCCCGTGAATTGGGCGCAAGTTTCGGAGAGCAGTTCTTC. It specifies CASSPRELGASFGEQFF.

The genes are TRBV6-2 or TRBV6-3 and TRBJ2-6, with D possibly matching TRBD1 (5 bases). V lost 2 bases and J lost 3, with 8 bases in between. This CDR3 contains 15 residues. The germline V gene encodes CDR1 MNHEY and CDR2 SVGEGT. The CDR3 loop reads CASSYGAGGANVLTF. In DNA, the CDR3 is TGTGCCAGCAGTTACGGGGCTGGTGGGGCCAACGTCCTGACTTTC.

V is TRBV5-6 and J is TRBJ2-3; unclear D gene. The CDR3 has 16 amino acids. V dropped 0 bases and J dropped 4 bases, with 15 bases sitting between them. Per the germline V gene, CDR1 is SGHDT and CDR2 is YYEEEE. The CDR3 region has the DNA TGTGCCAGCAGCTTGGTTCGGTCTGACGCAGCAGATACGCAGTATTTT. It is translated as CASSLVRSDAADTQYF.

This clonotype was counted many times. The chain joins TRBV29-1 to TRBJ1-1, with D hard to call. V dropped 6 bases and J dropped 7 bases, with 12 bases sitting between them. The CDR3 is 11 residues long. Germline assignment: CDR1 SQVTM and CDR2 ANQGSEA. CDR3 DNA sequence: TGCAGCGTCACCCGACACCATGAAGCTTTCTTT. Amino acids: CSVTRHHEAFF.

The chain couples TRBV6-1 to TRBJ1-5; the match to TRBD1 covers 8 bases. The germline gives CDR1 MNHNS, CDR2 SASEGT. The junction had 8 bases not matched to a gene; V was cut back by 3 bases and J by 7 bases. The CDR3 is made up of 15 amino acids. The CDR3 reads CASSEAGGREQPQHF. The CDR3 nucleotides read TGTGCCAGCAGTGAGGCAGGGGGCCGGGAGCAGCCCCAGCATTTT.

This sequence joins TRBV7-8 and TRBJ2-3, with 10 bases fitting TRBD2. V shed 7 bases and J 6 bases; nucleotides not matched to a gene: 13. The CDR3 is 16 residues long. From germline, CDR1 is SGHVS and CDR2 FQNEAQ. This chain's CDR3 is CASKSRSGRKRDTQYF. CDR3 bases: TGTGCCAGCAAGAGTCGTAGCGGGAGGAAACGGGATACGCAGTATTTT.

The chain's CDR3 is CASSHWTAGGEQYV. The CDR3 DNA reads as TGTGCCAGCAGCCATTGGACCGCTGGAGGAGAGCAGTACGTC. The rearrangement joins TRBV3-1 to TRBJ2-7; perhaps TRBD2 as D (5 bases). Trimming pared 3 bases from V and 7 bases from J, leaving 16 bases between. Germline V gene lookup returns CDR1 LGHDT and CDR2 YNNKEL (reference sequence). This CDR3 contains 14 residues.

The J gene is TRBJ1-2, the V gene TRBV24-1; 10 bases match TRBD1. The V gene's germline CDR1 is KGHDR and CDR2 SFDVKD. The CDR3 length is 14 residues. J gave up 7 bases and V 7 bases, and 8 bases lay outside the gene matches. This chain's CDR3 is CATSATGGVSGYTF. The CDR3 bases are TGTGCCACCAGCGCGACAGGGGGCGTGAGTGGCTACACCTTC.

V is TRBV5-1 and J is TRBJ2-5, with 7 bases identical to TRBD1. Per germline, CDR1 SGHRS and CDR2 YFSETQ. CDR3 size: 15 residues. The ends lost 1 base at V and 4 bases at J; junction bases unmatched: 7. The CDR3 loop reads CASSLMTGIAETQYF. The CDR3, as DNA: TGCGCCAGCAGCTTGATGACAGGGATCGCAGAGACCCAGTACTTC.

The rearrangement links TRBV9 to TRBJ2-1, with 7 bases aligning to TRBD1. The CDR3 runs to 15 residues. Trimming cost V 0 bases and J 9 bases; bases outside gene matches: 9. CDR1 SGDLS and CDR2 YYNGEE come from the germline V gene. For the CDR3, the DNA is TGTGCCAGCAGCGTAGGGGCAGGGGGTAGGTTTGAGCAGTTCTTC. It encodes CASSVGAGGRFEQFF.

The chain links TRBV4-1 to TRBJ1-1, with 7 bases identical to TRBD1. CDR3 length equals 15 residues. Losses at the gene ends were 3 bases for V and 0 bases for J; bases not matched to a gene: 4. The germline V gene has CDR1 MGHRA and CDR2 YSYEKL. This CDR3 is CASSQSRGVNTEAFF. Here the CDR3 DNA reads TGCGCCAGCAGCCAGAGCAGGGGGGTGAACACTGAAGCTTTCTTT.

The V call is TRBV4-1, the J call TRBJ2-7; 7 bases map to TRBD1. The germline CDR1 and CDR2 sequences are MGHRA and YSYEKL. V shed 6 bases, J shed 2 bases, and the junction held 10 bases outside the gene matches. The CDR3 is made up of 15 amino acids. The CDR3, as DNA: TGCGCCAGCAGAATGCAGGGGGAATTTGCCTACGAGCAGTACTTC. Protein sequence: CASRMQGEFAYEQYF.

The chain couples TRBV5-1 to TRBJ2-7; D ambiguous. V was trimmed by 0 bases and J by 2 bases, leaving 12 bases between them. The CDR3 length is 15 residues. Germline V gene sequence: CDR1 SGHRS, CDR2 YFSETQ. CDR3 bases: TGCGCCAGCAGCTTGGGAGGAAGCGCAGCCTACGAGCAGTACTTC. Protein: CASSLGGSAAYEQYF. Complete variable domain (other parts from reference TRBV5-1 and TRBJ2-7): KAGVTQTPRYLIKTRGQQVTLSCSPISGHRSVSWYQQTPGQGLQFLFEYFSETQRNKGNFPGRFSGRQFSNSRSEMNVSTLELGDSALYLCASSLGGSAAYEQYFGPGTRLTVT.

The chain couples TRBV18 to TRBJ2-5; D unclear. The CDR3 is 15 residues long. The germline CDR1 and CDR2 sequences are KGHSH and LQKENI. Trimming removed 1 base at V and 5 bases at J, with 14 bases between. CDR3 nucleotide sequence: TGTGCCAGCTCACCACTTTTCAGACAACGGGAGACCCAGTACTTC. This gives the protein CASSPLFRQRETQYF.

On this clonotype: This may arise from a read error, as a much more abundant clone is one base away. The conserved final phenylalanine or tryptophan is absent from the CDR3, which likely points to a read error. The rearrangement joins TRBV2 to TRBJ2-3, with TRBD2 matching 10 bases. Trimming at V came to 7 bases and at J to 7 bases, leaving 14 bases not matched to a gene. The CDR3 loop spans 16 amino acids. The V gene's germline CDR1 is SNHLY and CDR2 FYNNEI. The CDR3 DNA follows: TGTGCCAGCATACGCGAACTAGCGGGACGGGAGAATACGCAGTATTCT. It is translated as CASIRELAGRENTQYS.